The next 4 T cell receptor beta chains were all read from a single sample in a study of blood T cells in healthy people across ages (dated by TCRdb to between 2014 and 2017). The library relied on 5' RACE. Sequencing took place on an Illumina HiSeq 2500. A second PCR of roughly 7 to 11 cycles was performed with a sample-barcoded 5' primer and a J-beta primer mix. The public reads were quality trimmed at Q25 with fastp and then assembled into clones with MiXCR by TCRdb, keeping productive beta chains. Each CDR3 protein gets just one entry, which takes the most common genes and DNA from the rows behind it. In all, the sample holds around 820,000 distinct CDR3 sequences, and 25% of those were seen once. The ten most abundant clones make up under 4.5% of the sample. This sample was shared with a second study, whose subject was T cells of mothers and their children.

The sequenced material came from blood. The receptors originated from a boy aged 5-17 years in good health.

This clonotype was detected only once. The V call is TRBV2, the J call TRBJ2-5; no firm D call. The J call is in doubt because the DNA end fits TRBJ2-1 better. Germline values: CDR1 SNHLY, CDR2 FYNNEI. The length of the CDR3 is 14 residues. The CDR3 here is CASSEGKGLIGQFF. Here the CDR3 DNA reads TGTGCCAGCAGTGAGGGTAAGGGCCTCATAGGCCAGTTCTTC.

The V and J genes are TRBV28 and TRBJ2-7; 8 bases fit TRBD2. Germline V gene lookup returns CDR1 MDHEN and CDR2 SYDVKM. The J segment lost 4 bases and the V segment lost 8 bases, leaving 7 bases of the junction unmatched. The CDR3 is 13 residues long. The CDR3 loop is CASWDGRAYEQYF. The CDR3 bases are TGTGCCAGCTGGGACGGGAGGGCTTACGAGCAGTACTTC.

V is TRBV3-1 and J is TRBJ2-1; tentative D call: TRBD2 (5 bases). Germline CDR1 and CDR2: LGHDT and YNNKEL (reference sequence). Deletions cut 3 bases from V and 5 bases from J, with 11 bases between. The CDR3 totals 14 residues. Here the CDR3 reads CASSQYTRDNEQFF. CDR3 DNA sequence: TGTGCCAGCAGCCAGTACACGAGGGACAATGAGCAGTTCTTC.

In this sample, this clonotype turned up a few times. J is TRBJ2-5 and V is TRBV6-6; 9 bases are shared with TRBD2. J lost 5 bases, V lost 4 bases, and 11 bases had no gene match. CDR1 and CDR2 from the germline V gene are MNHNY and SVGAGI (reference sequence). This CDR3 has 16 residues. The CDR3 spells CASSWASGDVRETQYF. The CDR3 DNA follows: TGTGCCAGCAGTTGGGCTAGCGGGGATGTCCGGGAGACCCAGTACTTC.